A single sample is the source of the 17 T cell receptor beta chains below, sequenced in a study of vaccination and CD4 T cells after COVID-19. Time point denoted: late sampling 161 to 241 days after vaccination in three convalescent patients. Noted treatment: approximately nine-day PBMC culture with coronavirus spike peptide pools or control peptides (ViraFEST assay). Sequencing of DNA taken from cultured CD4+ T cells relied on the Oncomine TCR Beta short-read assay. MiXCR was run by TCRdb on the PCR reads, yielding one entry per CDR3 protein. Of roughly 15,000 distinct CDR3 sequences listed, more than 40% are singletons. No cognate antigen is known for these TCRs. The sequences come from CD4+ T cells from blood, cultured in vitro, collected about 7 months after SARS-CoV-2 vaccination. The receptors here all came from a human donor who had recovered from COVID-19.

V gene TRBV7-9 combines with J gene TRBJ2-1; tentative D call: TRBD2 (5 bases). CDR1 is SEHNR, CDR2 FQNEAQ, per germline (reference sequence). Trimming took 3 bases from V and 2 from J, leaving 11 bases between them. The CDR3 loop spans 15 amino acids. Here the CDR3 reads CASSLDASPYNEQFF. In DNA form, the CDR3 reads TGTGCCAGCAGCTTGGACGCTAGCCCCTACAATGAGCAGTTCTTC.

The gene calls are TRBV29-1 and TRBJ2-7; TRBD2 agrees at 8 bases. Germline V CDR1 and CDR2: SQVTM, ANQGSEA. With 5 bases clipped from V and 3 bases from J, the junction kept 6 bases outside the gene matches. This CDR3 has 13 amino acids. The DNA for the CDR3 is TGCAGCGTTATTAGCGGGGCTTACTACGAGCAGTACTTC. It specifies CSVISGAYYEQYF.

This clonotype has only a few counts. The rearrangement joins TRBV27 to TRBJ1-2, with 9 nucleotides matching TRBD1. Germline CDR1 is MNHEY and CDR2 is SMNVEV (reference sequence). There are 14 residues in the CDR3. The J segment lost 8 bases and the V segment lost 6 bases, leaving 10 bases of the junction unmatched. CDR3 sequence reads: CASSLRTGVEGYTF. The DNA for the CDR3 is TGTGCCAGCAGCCTAAGGACAGGGGTGGAGGGCTACACCTTC.

The chain links TRBV7-2 to TRBJ2-1, with 9 bases fitting TRBD2. The V gene end was trimmed by 5 bases and the J gene end by 2 bases; junction bases not matched to a gene: 4. Germline CDR1 and CDR2: SGHTA and FQGNSA. There are 15 residues in the CDR3. CDR3: CASSRLAGPYNEQFF. For the CDR3, the DNA is TGTGCCAGCAGCCGGCTAGCGGGACCCTACAATGAGCAGTTCTTC.

The chain links TRBV6-1 to TRBJ2-7; 14 bases match TRBD2. Germline V gives CDR1 MNHNS, CDR2 SASEGT. With 3 bases clipped from V and 1 base from J, the junction kept 8 bases outside the gene matches. This CDR3 spans 18 amino acids. DNA of the CDR3: TGTGCCAGCAGTGAGCAGACTAGCGGGGGGGGGACTTCCTACGAGCAGTACTTC. Amino acids: CASSEQTSGGGTSYEQYF.

This chain links TRBV20-1 with TRBJ2-7; TRBD2 matches at 8 bases. Germline lookup yields CDR1 DFQATT and CDR2 SNEGSKA (reference sequence). V was pared by 0 bases and J by 2 bases, with 6 bases of the junction left unmatched. The CDR3 is made up of 15 amino acids. In DNA, the CDR3 is TGCAGTGCTAGAGATAGACTAGCGAATACCTACGAGCAGTACTTC. Its translation is CSARDRLANTYEQYF.

The V call is TRBV21-1, the J call TRBJ1-2; the D call in the table, TRBD1, was not verified against the DNA. TRBV21-1 counts as a pseudogene. The CDR3 is made up of 13 amino acids. In DNA, the CDR3 is TGTGCCAGCCGAGGGGCAGGGGGCTATGGCTACACCTTC. Protein product: CASRGAGGYGYTF.

This clonotype was observed a few times. The CDR3 spells CASSPTGVSGSRGEQFF. CDR3 nucleotide sequence: TGTGCCAGCAGCCCGACGGGGGTTAGCGGGAGCCGCGGAGAGCAGTTCTTC. The gene calls are TRBV7-9 and TRBJ2-1, with 9 bases that match TRBD2. The V gene end was trimmed by 5 bases and the J gene end by 10 bases; junction bases not matched to a gene: 18. This CDR3 contains 17 residues. Germline V lookup: CDR1 SEHNR, CDR2 FQNEAQ (reference sequence).

This chain uses TRBV7-8 with TRBJ2-7; D may match TRBD1 or TRBD2 (5 bases each). Germline V gene sequence: CDR1 SGHVS, CDR2 FQNEAQ. The CDR3 spans 16 residues. Trimming shortened V by 5 bases and J by 7 bases, and 24 bases separated the two germline ends. The CDR3 loop reads CASSPSRERGKGEQYF. The CDR3 DNA follows: TGTGCCAGCAGCCCCTCCAGGGAGAGGGGAAAGGGGGAGCAGTACTTC.

V and J are TRBV20-1 and TRBJ2-1, with unresolved D. V lost 1 base to trimming and J lost 2 bases, with 12 bases between them. The germline gives CDR1 DFQATT, CDR2 SNEGSKA (reference sequence). CDR3 length: 15 residues. The DNA for the CDR3 is TGCAGTGCTAGAGTAGCACGTCGAACCTACAATGAGCAGTTCTTC. This sequence encodes CSARVARRTYNEQFF.

This clonotype was recorded a few times. The chain links TRBV7-9 to TRBJ2-6; no firm D call. The CDR3 extends over 15 amino acids. Trimming pared 0 bases from V and 2 bases from J, leaving 5 bases between. Germline-derived CDR1 and CDR2 are SEHNR and FQNEAQ (reference sequence). In DNA, the CDR3 is TGTGCCAGCAGCTTAGCGCCAGCTGGGGCCAACGTCCTGACTTTC. Translated: CASSLAPAGANVLTF.

The chain couples TRBV6-2 or TRBV6-3 to TRBJ2-6; 7 bases align to TRBD1. CDR3 length equals 15 residues. The V and J ends lost 6 bases and 1 base, in that order; junction bases with no gene match: 3. From germline, CDR1 is MNHEY and CDR2 SVGEGT. The CDR3: CASRIQGSGANVLTF. The CDR3 region has the DNA TGTGCCAGCAGGATACAGGGGTCTGGGGCCAACGTCCTGACTTTC.

V and J are TRBV28 and TRBJ2-7, with TRBD1 matching over 9 bases. V was clipped by 5 bases and J by 3 bases; unmatched bases: 8. CDR3 length: 15 amino acids. CDR1 is MDHEN and CDR2 is SYDVKM in the germline V gene. CDR3 in DNA: TGTGCCAGCAGTATCCCGGGACAGGGTTACTACGAGCAGTACTTC. Translation gives CASSIPGQGYYEQYF.

This rearrangement joins TRBV7-8 to TRBJ1-5, with 12 bases that match TRBD1. There are 20 residues in the CDR3. Germline loops: CDR1 SGHVS, CDR2 FQNEAQ. Germline trimming cut 2 bases from V and 2 bases from J; bases unmatched to any gene: 13. CDR3 loop: CASSLPPGTGGTLGNQPQHF. The CDR3 DNA sequence: TGTGCCAGCAGCTTACCTCCCGGGACAGGGGGCACCTTGGGCAATCAGCCCCAGCATTTT.

The rearrangement links TRBV7-2 to TRBJ1-5; no clear D gene. The V end was cut by 1 base, the J end by 6 bases, with 7 bases between. The CDR3 has 13 amino acids. Per germline, CDR1 SGHTA and CDR2 FQGNSA. CDR3 residues: CASSLVAGQPQHF. The CDR3, as DNA: TGTGCCAGCAGCTTAGTGGCGGGTCAGCCCCAGCATTTT.

The chain's CDR3 is CASSSPGTGGKSYNEQFF. The DNA of the CDR3 is TGTGCCAGCAGCTCCCCCGGGACAGGGGGCAAATCCTACAATGAGCAGTTCTTC. The V gene is TRBV7-2, the J gene TRBJ2-1, with 12 bases aligning to TRBD1. The germline gives CDR1 SGHTA, CDR2 FQGNSA. Losses at the gene ends were 4 bases for V and 1 base for J; bases not matched to a gene: 8. This CDR3 region has 18 residues.

The chain couples TRBV20-1 to TRBJ2-5; TRBD1 agrees at 7 bases. Unmatched junction bases numbered 10, after V lost 4 bases and J lost 5 bases. The germline V gene encodes CDR1 DFQATT and CDR2 SNEGSKA (reference sequence). The CDR3 is made up of 14 amino acids. The CDR3 sequence: CSATRDSELETQYF. In nucleotides, the CDR3 is TGCAGTGCTACCCGGGACAGCGAACTGGAGACCCAGTACTTC.